The 17 T cell receptor beta chains in this list originate from one sample, sequenced in a study of control samples from healthy donors and cancer patients. The assay was immunoSEQ multiplex PCR, and TCRdb's table has in-frame clones only and misses some. The sample lists roughly 450,000 clones, 80% to 95% seen once, with more than 6% in the top ten. The source material was PBMCs. The receptor source for this set is a man between 40 and 49 years old with head and neck cancer.

This chain uses TRBV6-1 with TRBJ1-1; D is perhaps TRBD1 (6 bases). The CDR3 runs to 14 residues. Germline CDR1 MNHNS, CDR2 SASEGT. Trimming removed 1 base from V and 4 bases from J, with 10 bases in between. The CDR3 DNA reads TGTGCCAGCAGTGAAGTTGGGGGGCCCACTGAAGCTTTCTTT. This translates into CASSEVGGPTEAFF.

This chain uses TRBV7-3 with TRBJ1-5; D is ambiguous. This CDR3 has 13 residues. CDR1 and CDR2 from the germline V gene are SGHTA and FQGTGA. Trimming took off 4 bases at V and 9 bases at J, with 13 bases between the two ends. CDR3 region: CASSYGREGPQHF. The DNA for the CDR3 is TGTGCCAGCAGCTATGGCCGGGAAGGGCCCCAGCATTTT.

This rearrangement joins TRBV5-6 to TRBJ2-3; perhaps TRBD2 as D (5 bases). Germline CDR1 is SGHDT and CDR2 is YYEEEE. The germline V and J ends were trimmed by 4 bases and 6 bases, with 9 bases remaining between them. CDR3 length: 12 amino acids. CDR3 bases: TGTGCCAGCAGCCCCGGGGTGGATACGCAGTATTTT. Protein: CASSPGVDTQYF.

This clone was seen a handful of times. The CDR3 sequence: CASSNIAESYNEQFF. In DNA form, the CDR3 reads TGTGCCAGTAGTAATATAGCGGAATCCTACAATGAGCAGTTCTTC. This sequence joins TRBV19 and TRBJ2-1; D may be TRBD2 (6 bases). The CDR3 length is 15 residues. V was shortened by 4 bases and J by 1 base, with 11 bases between the two germline ends. Germline CDR1 is LNHDA and CDR2 is SQIVND (reference sequence).

The genes are TRBV27 and TRBJ1-6, with a tentative D call TRBD1 (5 bases). The V gene lost 2 bases and the J gene lost 5 bases, with 13 bases spanning the gap. The CDR3 sequence is 16 residues long. Germline-derived CDR1 and CDR2 are MNHEY and SMNVEV (reference sequence). In DNA form, the CDR3 reads TGTGCCAGCAGTTTAGGGCCAGGGCTCAATAATTCACCCCTCCACTTT. Its protein is CASSLGPGLNNSPLHF.

V gene TRBV9 combines with J gene TRBJ2-3; the D gene is possibly TRBD1 (5 bases). With 2 bases removed from V and 1 base from J, the gap between germline ends came to 11 bases. This CDR3 is built from 15 residues. CDR1 SGDLS and CDR2 YYNGEE come from the germline V gene. CDR3 sequence (DNA): TGTGCCAGCAGCGTGCCAGGGTCAGGCACAGATACGCAGTATTTT. Its protein is CASSVPGSGTDTQYF.

V and J are TRBV4-3 and TRBJ2-2; D unclear. The CDR3 extends over 15 amino acids. V shed 0 bases and J shed 6 bases, with 11 bases lying between them. Per germline, CDR1 LGHNA and CDR2 YSLEER. In nucleotides, the CDR3 is TGCGCCAGCAGCCAAGACCCTTCAGGACCCGGGGAGCTGTTTTTT. This codes for CASSQDPSGPGELFF.

The chain couples TRBV7-2 to TRBJ1-4; 8 bases fit TRBD1. The CDR3 sequence is 14 residues long. Germline V lookup: CDR1 SGHTA, CDR2 FQGNSA. V was clipped by 5 bases and J by 5 bases; unmatched bases: 4. CDR3 protein: CASSLGQGNEKLFF. The CDR3 nucleotides read TGTGCCAGCAGCCTCGGACAGGGCAATGAAAAACTGTTTTTT.

CDR3 in DNA: TGTGCCAGCAGCGAGACAGGAGCAGCTAACTATGGCTACACCTTC. Translation: CASSETGAANYGYTF. The V and J genes are TRBV9 and TRBJ1-2; the D gene is possibly TRBD1 (6 bases). V lost 3 bases, J lost 0 bases, and 12 bases lay in between. Germline CDR1 SGDLS, CDR2 YYNGEE. The CDR3 length is 15 residues.

The chain employs TRBV28 and TRBJ1-5; unclear D gene. This CDR3 is 13 amino acids long. With 7 bases removed from V and 0 bases from J, the gap between germline ends came to 7 bases. The germline gives CDR1 MDHEN, CDR2 SYDVKM. The CDR3 loop reads CASKRASNQPQHF. As DNA, the CDR3 is TGTGCCAGCAAGCGGGCTAGCAATCAGCCCCAGCATTTT.

The rearrangement uses TRBV19 and TRBJ2-2; tentatively, D is TRBD1 (6 bases). CDR1 and CDR2 (germline): LNHDA, SQIVND (reference sequence). The CDR3 has 15 amino acids. The ends were cut back, 10 bases at V and 5 bases at J, with 20 bases in the middle. DNA for the CDR3: TGTGCCACCCAGCTTTGGCAGGGGAGTACCGGGGAGCTGTTTTTT. It specifies CATQLWQGSTGELFF.

The chain uses TRBV19 and TRBJ2-1; 8 bases map to TRBD1. CDR3 length: 15 residues. Germline-derived CDR1 and CDR2 are LNHDA and SQIVND (reference sequence). Trimming cost V 5 bases and J 3 bases; bases outside gene matches: 6. As DNA, the CDR3 is TGTGCCAGTAGTCCAGGACAGGGAGGCTACAATGAGCAGTTCTTC. Its translation: CASSPGQGGYNEQFF.

The genes are TRBV4-1 and TRBJ1-2; D is unclear. Between the trimmed V and J ends, which lost 1 base and 7 bases, there was a span of 10 bases. This CDR3 is 13 amino acids long. Germline V gene lookup returns CDR1 MGHRA and CDR2 YSYEKL. CDR3 coding DNA: TGCGCCAGCAGCCAAGTGTTGGACGCTGGCTACACCTTC. It specifies CASSQVLDAGYTF.

This clone was detected a few times. V and J are TRBV7-3 and TRBJ1-6; maybe TRBD1 (5 bases). Germline CDR1 SGHTA, CDR2 FQGTGA. CDR3 size: 14 residues. With 2 bases removed from V and 8 bases from J, the gap between germline ends came to 10 bases. The CDR3 reads CASSLEGSDSPLHF. The CDR3 bases are TGTGCCAGCAGCTTAGAGGGGAGCGATTCACCCCTCCACTTT.

The rearrangement uses TRBV4-2 and TRBJ2-3, with 14 bases fitting TRBD2. Germline lookup yields CDR1 LGHNA and CDR2 YNFKEQ. The CDR3 totals 17 residues. V was clipped by 0 bases and J by 5 bases; unmatched bases: 4. CDR3 in amino acids: CASSQDGTSGRIDTQYF. CDR3 DNA sequence: TGTGCCAGCAGCCAAGACGGGACTAGCGGGAGAATAGATACGCAGTATTTT.

In this sample, this clone turned up once. The chain joins TRBV24-1 to TRBJ2-5; 9 bases agree with TRBD1. Germline V gene sequence: CDR1 KGHDR, CDR2 SFDVKD. The CDR3 consists of 15 residues. V trimming: 5 bases; J trimming: 6 bases; junction bases outside the gene matches: 9. The CDR3 bases are TGTGCCACCAGTGTAAGGACAGGGGACGGCAAGACCCAGTACTTC. Encoded protein: CATSVRTGDGKTQYF.

This clone came up once. Additional DNA sequences in this sample encode the identical CDR3. The V gene is TRBV11-3, the J gene TRBJ1-1; D might be TRBD1 (5 bases). This CDR3 region has 14 residues. The V end was cut by 1 base, the J end by 0 bases, with 6 bases between. Germline V CDR1 and CDR2: SGHNT, YENEEA. CDR3 region: CASSLGGMNTEAFF. The DNA for the CDR3 is TGTGCCAGCAGCTTAGGGGGCATGAACACTGAAGCTTTCTTT.